This T cell receptor beta chain originates from a study of breast tumors, draining lymph nodes, adjacent tissues. Study-wide results and caveats: Luminal-like breast cancer showed significantly greater tumor-nontumor repertoire similarity than basal-like breast cancer did. Tumor TCR diversity was below lymph nodes but above nontumor tissue. The lymph node origin of tumor T cells was framed as consistent with a hypothesis, not demonstrated.

From the multiplex PCR reads, TCRdb called clonotypes with MiXCR, one entry per CDR3 protein. There are 160,000 or so distinct CDR3 sequences in the sample; 30% to 40% occur only once, and about 3.7% lies in the top ten. This clonotype was detected ten times or more. The antigen remains undetermined. There are 13 residues in the CDR3. V lost 0 bases and J lost 7, with 10 bases in between. The germline V gene has CDR1 LNHNV and CDR2 YYDKDF (reference sequence). Breast cancer patients provided tissue from their axillary draining lymph nodes. Sequenced input: axillary lymph node tissue. The clonotype was recovered from a female donor with breast cancer. Some clones in this sample may be carry-over from other donors' samples. This rearrangement joins TRBV15 to TRBJ2-7; a weak D match, TRBD1 (5 bases). Written as DNA, the CDR3 is TGTGCCACCAGCAGAGACAGGGTGAGGGAGCAGTACTTC. Translating gives CATSRDRVREQYF. The variable domain in full, completed from reference TRBV15 and TRBJ2-7, reads DAMVIQNPRYQVTQFGKPVTLSCSQTLNHNVMYWYQQKSSQAPKLLFHYYDKDFNNEADTPDNFQSRRPNTSFCFLDIRSPGLGDTAMYLCATSRDRVREQYFGPGTRLTVT.